One and the same sample provided the 23 T cell receptor beta chains below, sequenced in a study of blood T cell repertoires in COVID-19. Sequencing was performed with immunoSEQ multiplex PCR; in TCRdb, only in-frame clones are kept and a portion is missing. Counted here are approximately 240,000 clones, roughly 88% occurring once; the ten biggest clones make up 2% to 2.5%. The material sequenced was peripheral blood. All receptors derive from a woman in her 40s who had recovered from COVID-19.

J is TRBJ1-2 and V is TRBV7-3; D unclear. This CDR3 has 13 amino acids. The ends were cut back, 5 bases at V and 8 bases at J, with 15 bases in the middle. Germline CDR1 is SGHTA and CDR2 is FQGTGA. The CDR3 loop is CASSLRDMRGYTF. CDR3 DNA: TGTGCCAGCAGCCTACGGGATATGCGCGGCTACACCTTC.

This chain connects TRBV15 to TRBJ2-1; the D is unclear. Germline V CDR1 and CDR2: LNHNV, YYDKDF (reference sequence). The CDR3 loop spans 11 amino acids. The V end lost 2 bases, the J end lost 7 bases, and 3 bases lay between the germline ends. CDR3 in amino acids: CATSRLNEQFF. The CDR3 region has the DNA TGTGCCACCAGCAGACTTAATGAGCAGTTCTTC.

This chain joins TRBV18 and TRBJ2-1; unclear D gene. The CDR3 covers 15 residues. The germline V gene has CDR1 KGHSH and CDR2 LQKENI. The V end was cut by 0 bases, the J end by 4 bases, with 10 bases between. The CDR3 sequence is CASSPPRLSYNEQFF. CDR3 DNA: TGTGCCAGCTCACCACCGAGGCTTTCTTACAATGAGCAGTTCTTC.

The chain recombines TRBV28 with TRBJ2-7, with TRBD1 as a possible D gene (6 bases). V was clipped by 5 bases and J by 2 bases, with 10 bases between them. Looked up from germline, CDR1 is MDHEN and CDR2 is SYDVKM. This CDR3 contains 13 residues. The CDR3 DNA follows: TGTGCCAGCAGTCTAAACAGGGCCTACGAGCAGTACTTC. It is translated as CASSLNRAYEQYF.

The genes are TRBV3-1 (or the pseudogene TRBV3-2) and TRBJ2-1; 9 bases map to TRBD1. The CDR3 covers 16 residues. Per the germline V gene, CDR1 is LGHDT and CDR2 is YNNKEL (reference sequence). The V gene end was trimmed by 8 bases and the J gene end by 7 bases; junction bases not matched to a gene: 15. The CDR3 DNA reads as TGTGCCAGCCCTCGACAGGGGGGGGCGGTGCGGAATGAGCAGTTCTTC. Translation gives CASPRQGGAVRNEQFF.

For the CDR3, the DNA is TGTGCCAGCAGCGGGACAGTATCTGGGGCCAACGTCCTGACTTTC. It specifies CASSGTVSGANVLTF. J is TRBJ2-6 and V is TRBV2; 7 positions agree with TRBD1. This CDR3 comprises 15 residues. After removal of 6 bases from V and 1 base from J, the junction contained 3 bases not matched to a gene. The germline V gene has CDR1 SNHLY and CDR2 FYNNEI.

The V call is TRBV28, the J call TRBJ1-1, with a possible D match to TRBD1 (6 bases). The germline V gene encodes CDR1 MDHEN and CDR2 SYDVKM. V lost 8 bases to trimming and J lost 4 bases, with 14 bases between them. CDR3 size: 13 residues. CDR3 loop: CASGLTGSTEAFF. CDR3 in DNA: TGTGCCAGCGGACTCACAGGGTCCACTGAAGCTTTCTTT.

J is TRBJ1-4 and V is TRBV9; a weak D match, TRBD1 (5 bases). The germline CDR1 and CDR2 sequences are SGDLS and YYNGEE. V was cut by 4 bases and J by 7 bases, with 14 bases left in between. The CDR3 sequence is 14 residues long. CDR3 region: CASSPNRRGEKLFF. CDR3 in DNA: TGTGCCAGCAGCCCGAACAGGAGGGGTGAAAAACTGTTTTTT.

This rearrangement joins TRBV9 to TRBJ1-4; TRBD1 matches 7 bases. V gave up 4 bases and J gave up 3 bases; unmatched junction bases: 3. Germline V lookup: CDR1 SGDLS, CDR2 YYNGEE. The CDR3 extends over 14 amino acids. CDR3 sequence reads: CASSRQGANEKLFF. CDR3 nucleotide sequence: TGTGCCAGCAGCCGACAGGGTGCTAATGAAAAACTGTTTTTT. The complete variable domain, with remaining parts taken from reference TRBV9 and TRBJ1-4, reads DSGVTQTPKHLITATGQRVTLRCSPRSGDLSVYWYQQSLDQGLQFLIQYYNGEERAKGNILERFSAQQFPDLHSELNLSSLELGDSALYFCASSRQGANEKLFFGSGTQLSVL.

The gene calls are TRBV29-1 and TRBJ2-3; 7 bases match TRBD2. This CDR3 contains 13 residues. Germline trimming cut 7 bases from V and 0 bases from J; bases unmatched to any gene: 4. The germline CDR1 and CDR2 sequences are SQVTM and ANQGSEA. The CDR3 reads CSGSGSSTDTQYF. CDR3 DNA sequence: TGCAGCGGTAGCGGGTCTAGCACAGATACGCAGTATTTT.

This clone showed up just a few times. The chain has TRBV2 and TRBJ2-7; no clear D gene. The CDR3 is 12 residues long. Trimming removed 1 base from V and 6 bases from J, with 7 bases in between. Germline V gene sequence: CDR1 SNHLY, CDR2 FYNNEI. CDR3 sequence (DNA): TGTGCCAGCAGTGAAGGCGGAAGCGAGCAGTACTTC. Translation: CASSEGGSEQYF.

The genes are TRBV4-3 and TRBJ2-1; D is unresolved. V was pared by 4 bases and J by 6 bases, with 7 bases between. This CDR3 is built from 12 residues. CDR1 LGHNA and CDR2 YSLEER come from the germline V gene. The CDR3 DNA sequence: TGCGCCAGCAGCCTCTCGCGCAATGAGCAGTTCTTC. It codes for CASSLSRNEQFF.

This chain uses TRBV14 with TRBJ1-4; 7 bases map to TRBD1. V lost 2 bases, J lost 8 bases, and 8 bases stayed unmatched. The germline gives CDR1 SGHDN, CDR2 FVKESK. The CDR3 covers 15 residues. CDR3 amino acids: CASSQRLTGAEKLFF. The CDR3 nucleotides read TGTGCCAGCAGCCAACGACTAACAGGGGCGGAAAAACTGTTTTTT.

The chain is built from TRBV7-2 and TRBJ2-1, with TRBD1 matching over 8 bases. Losses at the gene ends were 6 bases for V and 4 bases for J; bases not matched to a gene: 8. The CDR3 length is 15 residues. CDR1 is SGHTA and CDR2 is FQGNSA in the germline V gene. CDR3 bases: TGTGCCAGCAGTTCGGAGGGACAGGAGTACAATGAGCAGTTCTTC. The encoded protein is CASSSEGQEYNEQFF.

This clone was detected once. The J gene is TRBJ2-1, the V gene TRBV19; tentatively, D is TRBD2 (6 bases). Germline-derived CDR1 and CDR2 are LNHDA and SQIVND (reference sequence). CDR3 length: 15 residues. V was pared by 6 bases and J by 3 bases, with 15 bases between. DNA of the CDR3: TGTGCCAGTAGCGGCGGGCGGGATTTCTACAATGAGCAGTTCTTC. This gives the protein CASSGGRDFYNEQFF.

In nucleotides, the CDR3 is TGCGCCAGCAGCCAAGTTCTAGCGGGAGCCTACGAGCAGTACTTC. The encoded protein is CASSQVLAGAYEQYF. The rearrangement uses TRBV4-3 and TRBJ2-7; 10 bases match TRBD2. The V gene end was trimmed by 1 base and the J gene end by 2 bases; junction bases not matched to a gene: 2. Germline values: CDR1 LGHNA, CDR2 YSLEER. The CDR3 sequence is 15 residues long.

The chain joins TRBV4-3 to TRBJ1-2, with 9 nucleotides matching TRBD1. The trim removed 2 bases at V and 7 bases at J, leaving 2 bases unmatched. Germline CDR1 reads LGHNA; CDR2 reads YSLEER. The CDR3 loop spans 13 amino acids. In DNA, the CDR3 is TGCGCCAGCAGCCAAAGACAGGGGGTTGGCTACACCTTC. Amino acids: CASSQRQGVGYTF.

The V call is TRBV19, the J call TRBJ1-5; D is perhaps TRBD1 (5 bases). Trimming removed 5 bases at V and 0 bases at J, with 14 bases between. Germline V gives CDR1 LNHDA, CDR2 SQIVND (reference sequence). The CDR3 spans 16 residues. The CDR3: CASSVLGGTSNQPQHF. The CDR3 nucleotides read TGTGCCAGTAGTGTCCTGGGGGGGACTAGCAATCAGCCCCAGCATTTT.

V usage is TRBV18 and J usage is TRBJ2-2, with TRBD1 matching over 9 bases. J lost 1 base, V lost 1 base, and 7 bases had no gene match. Germline CDR1 and CDR2: KGHSH and LQKENI. The CDR3 is made up of 18 amino acids. CDR3 sequence: CASSPLQTGQGNTGELFF. DNA for the CDR3: TGTGCCAGCTCACCACTCCAAACGGGACAGGGGAACACCGGGGAGCTGTTTTTT.

This chain uses TRBV19 with TRBJ1-3, with unresolved D. The V end lost 5 bases, the J end lost 0 bases, and 5 bases lay between the germline ends. CDR1 is LNHDA, CDR2 SQIVND, per germline (reference sequence). This CDR3 is 13 amino acids long. CDR3 sequence reads: CASSESSGNTIYF. The CDR3 DNA reads TGTGCCAGTAGTGAGAGCTCTGGAAACACCATATATTTT.

CDR3 in amino acids: CASSLDGGAGDTQYF. CDR3 nucleotide sequence: TGTGCCAGCAGCTTGGACGGGGGGGCGGGCGATACGCAGTATTTT. The genes are TRBV5-4 and TRBJ2-3; 8 bases match TRBD2. Germline V gene sequence: CDR1 SGHNT, CDR2 YYREEE (reference sequence). V lost 0 bases, J lost 6 bases, and 6 bases stayed unmatched. The CDR3 is made up of 15 amino acids.

V is TRBV4-3 and J is TRBJ1-4; D not resolved. CDR1 and CDR2 from the germline V gene are LGHNA and YSLEER. V lost 0 bases to trimming and J lost 0 bases, with 5 bases between them. The CDR3 spans 15 residues. The CDR3 region is CASSQERTTNEKLFF. The DNA of the CDR3 is TGCGCCAGCAGCCAAGAGAGAACAACTAATGAAAAACTGTTTTTT.

CDR3 protein: CASSPTGESSPLHF. Written as DNA, the CDR3 is TGTGCCAGCTCACCGACAGGGGAAAGTTCACCCCTCCACTTT. The V call is TRBV18, the J call TRBJ1-6; 8 positions match TRBD1. Germline-derived CDR1 and CDR2 are KGHSH and LQKENI. The CDR3 runs to 14 residues. The V and J ends lost 3 bases and 9 bases, in that order; junction bases with no gene match: 4.